What follows describes a single TCR beta chain. Method: immunoSEQ multiplex PCR; TCRdb's copy keeps in-frame clones and lacks some. In the table there are tens of thousands of clones, around 94% of which are singletons. Trimming shortened V by 7 bases and J by 7 bases, and 8 bases separated the two germline ends. This CDR3 is 11 amino acids long. Germline V gene sequence: CDR1 MDHEN, CDR2 SYDVKM. The data are from a study of cytomegalovirus exposure and HLA in healthy donors. V and J are TRBV28 and TRBJ2-1; D is unclear. Input material: PBMCs. This TCR derives from a woman aged 18-29 years in good health and CMV-seropositive. Written as DNA, the CDR3 is TGTGCCAGCACCCAACTGAATGAGCAGTTCTTC. Residues: CASTQLNEQFF.